This TCR beta chain derives from a study of cytomegalovirus exposure and HLA in healthy donors. Findings and limits, study-wide: Earlier analysis yielded a pattern in which most TCR beta V segments were productive about 90% or about 30% of the time. Later analysis reportedly placed an Asian-associated ancestry cluster below the roughly 680-donor mean in N-insertions. The study found most TCR sequences rare, yet found some public TCRs in many donors. Later, an analysis found that common viral pathogens appeared to be linked with several of the most significant clusters.

Primers for the PCR totalled 60 Vbeta and 13 Jbeta. Assay: immunoSEQ multiplex PCR; the TCRdb copy retains only in-frame clones and omits some. The data hold just under 80,000 clones, with approximately 78% observed a single time. CDR1 and CDR2 (germline): SGHDN, FVKESK. The ends lost 5 bases at V and 3 bases at J; junction bases unmatched: 6. This CDR3 region has 15 residues. To note about this clone: Its antigen is as yet unknown.

This chain links TRBV14 with TRBJ2-2; 7 bases agree with TRBD1. This clonotype was obtained from a man aged 35-49 years in good health and CMV-seronegative. Sequenced sample: PBMCs. CDR3 sequence reads: CASSKWTGDTGELFF. The CDR3 bases are TGTGCCAGCAGCAAGTGGACAGGAGACACCGGGGAGCTGTTTTTT.